The T cell receptor beta chain under discussion was sequenced for a study of T-cell memory formation after mild COVID-19. About the study: TCR clusters were mostly donor specific.

Study observations and caveats: Later expanders leaned toward CD4+, whereas clones contracting from day 15 to 85 were balanced CD4/CD8. SARS-CoV-2 specificity was not confirmed for second-wave clones peaking on day 37.

Notes on this clonotype: Its specificity is not known.

The TCR alpha and TCR beta cDNA libraries, bearing sample barcodes and UMIs, were generated by 5'RACE using constant-segment primers. TCRdb processed the 5' RACE reads anew with MiXCR; each CDR3 protein has one entry. The table includes approximately 350,000 distinct CDR3 sequences, 13% detected once. Germline V gene data show CDR1 as MGHRA and CDR2 as YSYEKL. The CDR3 has 15 amino acids. J lost 4 bases, V lost 4 bases, and 3 bases had no gene match. The clonotype was recovered from a young man who had mild COVID-19 (a few samples of this study predate the infection). Cell type and time point are not known. The chain is built from TRBV4-1 and TRBJ2-7, with TRBD2 matching 14 bases. Material for sequencing was PBMCs or a T cell subset sorted from them (not recorded which). In DNA form, the CDR3 reads TGCGCCAGCAGCCGCGGGACTAGCGGGGGATACGAGCAGTACTTC. As protein: CASSRGTSGGYEQYF.